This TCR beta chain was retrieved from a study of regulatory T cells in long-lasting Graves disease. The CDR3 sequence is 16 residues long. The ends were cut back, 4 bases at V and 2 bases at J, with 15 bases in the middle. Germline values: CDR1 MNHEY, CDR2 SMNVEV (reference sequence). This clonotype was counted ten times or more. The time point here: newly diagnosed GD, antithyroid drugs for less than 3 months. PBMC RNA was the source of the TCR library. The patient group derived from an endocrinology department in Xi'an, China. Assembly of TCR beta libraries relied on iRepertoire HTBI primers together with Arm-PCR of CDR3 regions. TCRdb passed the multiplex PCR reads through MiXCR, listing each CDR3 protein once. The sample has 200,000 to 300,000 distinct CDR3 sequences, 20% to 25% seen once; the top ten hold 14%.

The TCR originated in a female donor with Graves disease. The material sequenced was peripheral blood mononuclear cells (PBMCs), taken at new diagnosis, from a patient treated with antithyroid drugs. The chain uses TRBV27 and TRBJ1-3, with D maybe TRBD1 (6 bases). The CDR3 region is CASSSLSGGPGNTIYF. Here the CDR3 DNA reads TGTGCCAGCAGTTCCCTTTCGGGGGGCCCTGGAAACACCATATATTTT.